The 3 T cell receptor beta chains below come from one sample, sequenced in a study of T cell repertoires and leukemia-associated antigens. TCRdb reanalysed the 5' RACE reads using MiXCR and keeps one entry per CDR3 protein. In the table there are fewer than 15,000 distinct CDR3 sequences, roughly 39% of which are singletons. Their antigen targets remain unknown. Sequencing was done on a sample of CD3+ T cells sorted from blood and cultured. Receptor source: a female donor in good health.

V gene TRBV20-1 combines with J gene TRBJ2-3; tentative D call: TRBD2 (5 bases). From germline, CDR1 is DFQATT and CDR2 SNEGSKA (reference sequence). V was clipped by 3 bases and J by 5 bases, with 18 bases between them. CDR3 size: 15 residues. DNA for the CDR3: TGCAGTGCTAGTGCGCCCGGGTCGGGGTTAGATACGCAGTATTTT. Translating it yields CSASAPGSGLDTQYF.

This clonotype was seen at least ten times. This chain uses TRBV9 with TRBJ1-6; 10 bases agree with TRBD1. V gave up 4 bases and J gave up 5 bases; unmatched junction bases: 6. Germline assignment: CDR1 SGDLS and CDR2 YYNGEE. The CDR3 runs 16 residues. The CDR3 DNA reads as TGTGCCAGCAGCACCCGGACAGGGGGAAATAATTCACCCCTCCACTTT. Translation gives CASSTRTGGNNSPLHF.

There are many counts of this clonotype. V usage is TRBV11-2 and J usage is TRBJ2-1; D not resolved. CDR1 is SGHAT, CDR2 FQNNGV, per germline. The ends were cut back, 3 bases at V and 5 bases at J, with 5 bases in the middle. The CDR3 sequence is 12 residues long. The DNA of the CDR3 is TGTGCCAGCAGCTTCGCCAACAATGAGCAGTTCTTC. This codes for CASSFANNEQFF.